This T cell receptor beta chain was profiled in a study of cytomegalovirus exposure and HLA in healthy donors (dated 2017 in TCRdb). Background on the whole study: In an earlier analysis of fewer than 750 of the donors, 276 Gb of sequence data and 120 million or so unique TCR beta sequences from some 170 million T cells were reported. An early release covering approximately 600 HLA-typed donors comprised roughly 300 gigabases of sequencing data and tens of millions of unique TCR sequences. Of the approximately 400 genotyped donors, roughly 85% fell in the genetic ancestry cluster associated with self-reported Caucasian donors. The aim of the study was to test whether cataloging public T cell receptors could identify signatures of past pathogen exposure. The T cell repertoires of around 730 subjects were profiled by immunosequencing and related to cytomegalovirus serostatus. In addition to the first cohort of around 670 subjects, a separate validation cohort of 120 different subjects was used. To predict cytomegalovirus infection status, the study combined high-throughput TCR immunosequencing, statistical association of individual TCRs with disease status, and machine learning. In a later analysis, previously published TCR beta repertoires from about 670 donors were re-analyzed and high-resolution HLA genotyping was added so that TCR occurrence patterns could be studied. Rather than using new phenotypic data, the later analysis identified candidate immune exposures from TCR beta sequences and from how often those sequences occurred across donors. An earlier analysis of several hundred of the donors used high-throughput TCR beta sequencing to judge whether each TCR beta V gene segment behaved as functional or pseudogenic. Donor age, sex, ethnicity and CMV serostatus were compiled together with the repertoire data. Genome-wide SNP genotypes for about 65% of the roughly 670 donors were used in a later genetic analysis, which treated that subset as a discovery cohort. Every discovery cohort repertoire had been produced on one sequencing platform. Class I and class II HLA loci were covered by the typing at four-digit resolution. The number of donors typed differed by locus, with about 629-630 for A, B, C, DRB1 and DQB1, roughly 550 for DQA1, 600 to 610 for DPA1, and 450 to 480 for DPB1. Several DR-DQ haplotypes were handled as single units for association and clustering because linkage in the cohort was strong. Among almost 400 genotyped donors of the cohort, an average of 235,054 unique TCR beta nucleotide sequences were sequenced per donor, roughly 18% of them non-productive. Paper-wide results and their limitations: The classifier was reported to diagnose cytomegalovirus status with high specificity and sensitivity in both the original cohort and the validation cohort. A further reported finding was that TCR beta sequences accurately predicted the HLA-A and HLA-B alleles for most subjects in the first cohort. Strong co-occurrence of HLA alleles, especially DR and DQ, made assigning TCR associations to individual alleles difficult. The study gave a list of under 200 TCR beta chains associated with cytomegalovirus. This cohort had only TCR beta chains sequenced, and the lack of alpha or paired-chain data limited which features could be detected. A later analysis found that TCR association rates varied across HLA loci, with DRB1 alleles showing the most associated TCRs and HLA-C alleles the fewest. The sequencing pipeline was judged likely to have produced a cluster of highly shared sequence variants as a technical artifact. A later analysis found that most CMV-associated TCR beta chains appeared HLA-restricted, with HLA associations seemingly driven largely by CMV exposure. Broadly in line with IMGT annotations, most TCR beta V segments showed up in productive rearrangements about 87% or about 30% of the time in an earlier analysis of approximately 600 of the donors. CMV serostatus was the only immune exposure information available for the cohort. The authors suggested that the approach could potentially be extended to other disease states and immunological phenotypes. Linkage disequilibrium might explain the correlated functional status among segregating V segments, but an unknown experimental factor could not be excluded. Because counts were too low, about 18 rarely observed V segments, including chromosome 9 orphons, were excluded from the earlier analysis of around 590 of the donors. In a later analysis, HLA-associated TCR beta chains were found to be more clonally expanded and to have lower generation probabilities than equally common non-associated chains. Because HLA typing was unavailable for some donors at each locus, only the typed subset was used in association tests. In a later genetic analysis, fewer N-insertions in productive TCRs were reported among donors in an Asian-associated ancestry cluster than the roughly 700-donor mean. In a later genetic analysis, a missense DCLRE1C variant was associated with V-gene and J-gene trimming of TCR beta chains, and the association was replicated in an independent cohort. In vitro tests confirmed that three of the cytomegalovirus-associated TCR beta chains recognize cytomegalovirus antigens. Presence/absence analyses assumed roughly uniform sequencing depth across donors, an assumption that may not hold. Most TCR sequences were seen in very few donors, while some public TCRs were found in many individuals. In a later analysis, several top co-occurrence clusters were reported to appear linked to parvovirus B19, influenza, CMV and Epstein-Barr virus. A later analysis associated approximately 17,000 TCR beta sequences with specific HLA alleles at a false discovery rate of 0.05.

This clone was picked up a small number of times. What antigen it recognizes has not been identified. No per-base quality is available; no much larger clone lies one base away. In total, just over 650 healthy bone marrow donors made up the cohort. All cohort members were sampled while nominally healthy, although unrecorded immune exposures were likely present. The donor was CMV seronegative and belonged to the group of 352 seronegative cohort members. A peripheral blood sample was collected from each donor, and TCR beta sequencing was performed on peripheral blood mononuclear cells. The Qiagen DNeasy Blood Extraction Kit was used to extract genomic DNA from the blood cell samples. Library preparation was by the immunoSEQ multiplex PCR assay. For the multiplex PCR, a mixture combining 60 forward primers for TCR Vbeta segments and 13 reverse primers for TCR Jbeta segments was used. The CDR3 region of rearranged TCR beta genes was amplified from genomic DNA by a multiplex PCR assay. The Illumina HiSeq System was used to sequence the amplified TCR beta libraries as 87-base-pair reads. The original methods were these. A later analysis tallied 75 million to 95 million unique TCR beta chains across the 666 repertoires, and some 10 million of those chains were shared by two or more donors. To remove PCR and sequencing errors, raw reads were error-corrected and collapsed into unique sequences using a nearest-neighbor algorithm that merged closely related sequences. CDR3 sequences were aligned to IMGT reference sequences to assign V, D and J gene segments. For a sequence to be retained, at least a six-nucleotide match to both a V gene segment and a J gene segment was required. A rearrangement counted as productive if the CDR3 had no stop codons and remained in frame with V and J, and every other rearrangement counted as non-productive. Following IMGT convention, CDR3 was defined as the stretch from the second conserved V-encoded cysteine to the conserved J-encoded phenylalanine. The earlier analysis of about 530 of the donors excluded any sequence lacking an unambiguous match to a single V gene segment. In an earlier analysis of more than 500 of the donors, a V segment was called functional when productive rearrangements were above 56.7%, and segregating when the standard deviation between donors exceeded 5%. A statistical classification framework was built to diagnose cytomegalovirus status from the catalog of TCR beta chain sequences. A later analysis assigned V and J genes by comparing TCR nucleotide sequences with IMGT/GENE-DB human TR gene sequences. A later analysis assigned CDR3 sequences and most-parsimonious VDJ recombination scenarios with the TCRdist pipeline. A later analysis defined each TCR beta chain by its CDR3 amino acid sequence plus V-gene family, and excluded reads lacking a unique V-gene family. A later analysis removed 600 or so highly shared, low-generation-probability nucleotide sequences to deal with suspected cross-contamination and a sequencing artifact. In a later analysis, a clonal expansion index for each public chain was calculated from normalized within-repertoire ranks of inferred template counts. In a later analysis, generation probabilities were computed with a VDJ recombination model fitted to out-of-frame rearrangements, and the resulting probabilities were checked against IGoR. In a later analysis, hypergeometric tests were used to score TCR-TCR, TCR-HLA and TCR-CMV co-occurrence, with a repertoire-size bias correction applied to TCR pairs. To estimate false discovery rates, a later analysis permuted the HLA or CMV assignments 20 times. In a later analysis, co-occurring TCRs were grouped with DBSCAN, and TCRdist sequence similarity was added when clustering was performed within HLA-allele-positive subsets. For co-occurrence clustering, repertoires with fewer than 30,000 or more than 120,000 public chains were excluded, along with roughly five repertoires with anomalous nucleotide sharing. The table comes from immuneACCESS by way of TCRdb, which keeps in-frame sequences with V and J called. Part of the clones is missing from these tables; in studies checked, under half for an unresolved V gene and the rest for unknown reasons. Clone size and V and J calls were adopted from that table, with D and trimming inferred from the DNA. This sample holds fewer than 200,000 clones; roughly 87% were observed only once. 0.2% to 0.3% of the sample is taken by the ten largest.

The specimen sequenced was PBMCs. This sequence originates from a girl under three years old in good health and CMV-seronegative.

The base sequence is TGTGCCAGCAGCTTGTCGAAGCGGGAGGGCCTGAGGGCCGAGCAGTACTTC. This codes for CASSLSKREGLRAEQYF. The receptor chain draws on TRBV5-8 and TRBJ2-7; TRBD2 lines up with 10 middle nucleotides. The CDR3 measures 17 amino acids from cysteine to phenylalanine. The sequence is cut down to CDR3 DNA, 51 bases in frame from base 1. Reading the germline V gene gives CDR1 SGHTS and CDR2 YDEGEE. Relative to germline, V is missing 1 base and J is missing 6 bases, with 13 bases of the junction outside any gene match.